Listed below are T cell receptor beta chains from one sample, sequenced in a study of T cell changes during pregnancy in multiple sclerosis. Sequencing used immunoSEQ multiplex PCR; TCRdb keeps in-frame clones, though not all of them. The profile shows about 64,000 clones, just under 95% of them singletons. The source material was peripheral blood, sampled in the second trimester of pregnancy. The origin of the receptors is a female donor with multiple sclerosis, enrolled in a pregnancy study. Each CDR3 is given with its conserved first and last residue.

V gene	J gene	CDR3 protein
TRBV23-1	TRBJ2-7	CASSLRDRDIYEQYF
TRBV19	TRBJ1-3	CASSPYKVTAFSGNTIYF
TRBV5-4	TRBJ1-2	CASSPGTGQVYGYTF
TRBV28	TRBJ2-1	CASSLADEGNEQFF
TRBV5-6	TRBJ1-1	CASSLGTVNTEAFF
TRBV6-6	TRBJ2-1	CASSRTGGWNEQFF
TRBV5-5	TRBJ1-1	CASSPPGATEAFF
TRBV6-1	TRBJ2-7	CASSDQGAHEQYF
TRBV7-2	TRBJ1-1	CASSIQPNTEAFF
TRBV18	TRBJ2-5	CASSPRENEETQYF
TRBV7-8	TRBJ2-7	CASSAIAGSYEQYF
TRBV19	TRBJ1-4	CASSISPGDEKLFF
TRBV12-5	TRBJ2-2	CASGLGQGGELFF
TRBV7-8	TRBJ2-3	CASSLPVAGGTDTQYF
TRBV19	TRBJ2-1	CASKPSGESYNEQFF
TRBV5-1	TRBJ2-7	CASSLAPTGNEQYF
TRBV4-2	TRBJ1-2	CASRSDSFNYGYTF
TRBV5-6	TRBJ1-6	CASSSGGLPLHF
TRBV11-3	TRBJ2-1	CASSPRSAGYNEQFF
TRBV28	TRBJ2-1	CASSSRLPNRDEQFF
TRBV4-2	TRBJ1-2	CASSLKRDFSYPPYGYTF
TRBV19	TRBJ1-2	CASSTLGQPNYGYTF
TRBV9	TRBJ2-2	CASSVAAITGELFF
TRBV6-5	TRBJ1-2	CASRPAGLIYGYTF
TRBV11-2	TRBJ2-2	CASRPPGQTFTGELFF
TRBV28	TRBJ2-1	CASSLSASGSYNEQFF
TRBV29-1	TRBJ2-1	CSVEDPPSGSYNEQFF
TRBV21-1	TRBJ2-7	CASSLRRGTSGRLRYEQYF
TRBV4-2	TRBJ2-1	CASSQLTRVEQFF
TRBV7-2	TRBJ2-7	CASSQGTGRGLRSYEQYF
TRBV30	TRBJ1-3	CAWSLRLRDSGNTIYF
TRBV2	TRBJ2-3	CASSEAGTRVPDTQYF
TRBV11-3	TRBJ2-3	CASSPRWDRDTQYF
TRBV29-1	TRBJ2-2	CSVGQRNTGELFF
TRBV11-3	TRBJ2-7	CASSFEGRGEQYF
TRBV28	TRBJ2-6	CASSLSLGLSGANVLTF
TRBV19	TRBJ2-7	CASSPGGLASAGQYF
TRBV11-2	TRBJ2-5	CASSLGGRAGETQYF
TRBV7-2	TRBJ2-6	CASSHRRVSGANVLTF
TRBV5-1	TRBJ1-1	CACKGGVDTEAFF
TRBV5-6	TRBJ1-2	CASSLEQYYGYTF
TRBV5-4	TRBJ1-6	CASTLFTGKGVSPLHF
TRBV7-9	TRBJ2-2	CASSLGQGLTTGELFF
TRBV18	TRBJ1-5	CASSPPQGQPQHF
TRBV5-4	TRBJ2-1	CASSSFLAGGDNEQFF
TRBV7-7	TRBJ2-3	CASSLHCGCGTDTQYF
TRBV28	TRBJ2-3	CASSIPGLPTDTQYF
TRBV27	TRBJ1-5	CARVARDRRYQPQHF
TRBV5-1	TRBJ1-1	CASSTGFSNTEAFF
TRBV5-1	TRBJ1-1	CASSSPQGNTEAFF
TRBV30	TRBJ1-3	CAWSVPGQGSGIYF
TRBV13	TRBJ2-1	CASNQGGYNEQFF
TRBV5-1	TRBJ2-7	CASSLPGNLEQYF
TRBV4-2	TRBJ2-1	CASSPPLGANEQFF
TRBV7-9	TRBJ1-5	CASSLYRSQPQHF